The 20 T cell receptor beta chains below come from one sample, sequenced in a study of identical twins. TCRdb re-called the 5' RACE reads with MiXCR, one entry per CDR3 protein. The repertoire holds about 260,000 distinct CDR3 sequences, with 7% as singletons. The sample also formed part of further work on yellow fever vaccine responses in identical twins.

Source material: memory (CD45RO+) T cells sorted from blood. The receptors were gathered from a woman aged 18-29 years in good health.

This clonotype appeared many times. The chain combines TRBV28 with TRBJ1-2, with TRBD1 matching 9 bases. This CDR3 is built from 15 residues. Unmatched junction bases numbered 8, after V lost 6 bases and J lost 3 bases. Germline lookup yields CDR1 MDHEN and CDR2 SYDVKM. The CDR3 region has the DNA TGTGCCAGCAGGCTTCCGGGACAGGGACACTATGGCTACACCTTC. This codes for CASRLPGQGHYGYTF.

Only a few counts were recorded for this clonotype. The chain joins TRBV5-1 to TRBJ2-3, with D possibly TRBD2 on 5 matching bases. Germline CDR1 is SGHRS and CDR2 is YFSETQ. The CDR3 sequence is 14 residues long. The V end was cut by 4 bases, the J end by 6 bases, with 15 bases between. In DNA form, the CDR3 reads TGCGCCAGCAGCCAAACTAGATTTGGCGATACGCAGTATTTT. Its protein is CASSQTRFGDTQYF.

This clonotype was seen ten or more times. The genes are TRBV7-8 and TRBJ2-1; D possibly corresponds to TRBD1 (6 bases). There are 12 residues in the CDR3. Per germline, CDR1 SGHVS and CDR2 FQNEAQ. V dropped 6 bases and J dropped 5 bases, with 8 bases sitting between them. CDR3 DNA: TGTGCCAGCAGGGACAGAGACAATGAGCAGTTCTTC. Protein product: CASRDRDNEQFF. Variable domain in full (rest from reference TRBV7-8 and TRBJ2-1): GAGVSQSPRYKVAKRGQDVALRCDPISGHVSLFWYQQALGQGPEFLTYFQNEAQLDKSGLPSDRFFAERPEGSVSTLKIQRTQQEDSAVYLCASRDRDNEQFFGPGTRLTVL.

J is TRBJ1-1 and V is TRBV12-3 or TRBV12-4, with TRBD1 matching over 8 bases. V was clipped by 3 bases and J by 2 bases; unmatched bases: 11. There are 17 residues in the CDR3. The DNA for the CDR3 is TGTGCCAGCAGTTTGTCTAACAGGGGGATAGCAAACACTGAAGCTTTCTTT. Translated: CASSLSNRGIANTEAFF.

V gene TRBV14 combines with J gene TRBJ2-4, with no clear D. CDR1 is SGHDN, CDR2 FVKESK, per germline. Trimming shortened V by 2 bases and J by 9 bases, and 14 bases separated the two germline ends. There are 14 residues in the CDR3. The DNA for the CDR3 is TGTGCCAGCAGCCAAAGGTTGATCCCGGGCATTCAGTACTTC. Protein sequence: CASSQRLIPGIQYF.

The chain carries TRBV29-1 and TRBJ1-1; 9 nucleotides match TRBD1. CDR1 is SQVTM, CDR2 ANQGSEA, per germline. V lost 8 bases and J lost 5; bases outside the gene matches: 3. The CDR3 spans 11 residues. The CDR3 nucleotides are TGCAGCTTTGGACAGGGGACTGAAGCTTTCTTT. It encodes CSFGQGTEAFF.

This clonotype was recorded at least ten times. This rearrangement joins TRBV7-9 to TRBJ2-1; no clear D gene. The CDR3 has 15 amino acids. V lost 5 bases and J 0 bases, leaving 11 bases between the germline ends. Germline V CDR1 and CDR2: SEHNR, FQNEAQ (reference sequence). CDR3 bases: TGTGCCAGCAGCCCGACCGAAAGCTCCTACAATGAGCAGTTCTTC. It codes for CASSPTESSYNEQFF.

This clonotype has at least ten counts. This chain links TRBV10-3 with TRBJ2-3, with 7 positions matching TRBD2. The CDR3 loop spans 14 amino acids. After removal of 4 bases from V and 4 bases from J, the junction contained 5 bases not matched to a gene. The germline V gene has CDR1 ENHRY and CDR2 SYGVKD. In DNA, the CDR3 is TGTGCCATCAGTGGACTAGCCGGGGCAGATACGCAGTATTTT. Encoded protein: CAISGLAGADTQYF.

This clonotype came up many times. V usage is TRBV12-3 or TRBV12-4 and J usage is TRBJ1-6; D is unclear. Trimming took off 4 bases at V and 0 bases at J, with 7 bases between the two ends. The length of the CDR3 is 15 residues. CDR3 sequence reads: CASSWGFSYNSPLHF. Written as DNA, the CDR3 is TGTGCCAGCAGTTGGGGTTTCTCCTATAATTCACCCCTCCACTTT.

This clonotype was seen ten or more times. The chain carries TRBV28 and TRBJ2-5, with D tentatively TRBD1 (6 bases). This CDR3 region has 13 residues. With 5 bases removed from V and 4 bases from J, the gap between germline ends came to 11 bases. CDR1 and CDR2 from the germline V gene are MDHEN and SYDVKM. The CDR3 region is CASSHRDLETQYF. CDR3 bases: TGTGCCAGCAGTCACAGGGATTTAGAGACCCAGTACTTC.

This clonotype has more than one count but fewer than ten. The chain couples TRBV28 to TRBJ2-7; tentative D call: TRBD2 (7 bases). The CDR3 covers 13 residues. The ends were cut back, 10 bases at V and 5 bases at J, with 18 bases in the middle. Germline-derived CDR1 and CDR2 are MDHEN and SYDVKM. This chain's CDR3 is CATRGGGVHEQYV. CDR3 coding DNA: TGTGCCACCAGGGGCGGGGGTGTCCACGAGCAGTACGTC.

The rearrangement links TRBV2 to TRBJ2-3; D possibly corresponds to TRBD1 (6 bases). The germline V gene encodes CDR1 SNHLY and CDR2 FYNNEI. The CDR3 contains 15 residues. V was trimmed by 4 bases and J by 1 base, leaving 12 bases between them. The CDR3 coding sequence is TGTGCCAGCAGTGGACAGGCCCTCGGCACAGATACGCAGTATTTT. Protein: CASSGQALGTDTQYF.

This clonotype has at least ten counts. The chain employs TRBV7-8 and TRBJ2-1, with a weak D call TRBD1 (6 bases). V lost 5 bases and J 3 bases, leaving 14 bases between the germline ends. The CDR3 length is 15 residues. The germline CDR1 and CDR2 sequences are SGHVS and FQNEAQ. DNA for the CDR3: TGTGCCAGCAGCAGGGGACAATTTTTCTACAATGAGCAGTTCTTC. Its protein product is CASSRGQFFYNEQFF.

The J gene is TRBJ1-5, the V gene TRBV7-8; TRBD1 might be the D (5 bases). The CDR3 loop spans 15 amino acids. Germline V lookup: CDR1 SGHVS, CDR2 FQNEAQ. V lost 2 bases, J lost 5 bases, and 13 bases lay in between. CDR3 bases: TGTGCCAGCAGCTTAACCAGGGCATCGTATCAGCCCCAGCATTTT. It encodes CASSLTRASYQPQHF.

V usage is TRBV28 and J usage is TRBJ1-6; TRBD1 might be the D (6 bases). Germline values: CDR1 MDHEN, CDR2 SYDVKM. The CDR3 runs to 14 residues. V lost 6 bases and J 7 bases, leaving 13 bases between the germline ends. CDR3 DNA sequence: TGTGCCAGCAGGAGAGGGGGAGGAAATTCACCCCTCCACTTT. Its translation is CASRRGGGNSPLHF.

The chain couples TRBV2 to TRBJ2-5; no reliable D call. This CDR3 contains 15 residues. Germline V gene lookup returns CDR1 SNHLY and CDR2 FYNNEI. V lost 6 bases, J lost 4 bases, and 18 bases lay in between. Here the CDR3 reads CASRVSRTRGETQYF. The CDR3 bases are TGTGCCAGCAGGGTCTCTCGGACCAGAGGAGAGACCCAGTACTTC.

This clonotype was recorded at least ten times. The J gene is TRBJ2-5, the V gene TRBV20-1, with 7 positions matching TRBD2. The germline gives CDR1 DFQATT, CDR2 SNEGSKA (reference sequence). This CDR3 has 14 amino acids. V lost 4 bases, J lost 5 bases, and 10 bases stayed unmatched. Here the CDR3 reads CSATGGGGLETQYF. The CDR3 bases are TGCAGTGCTACAGGCGGGGGAGGCTTGGAGACCCAGTACTTC.

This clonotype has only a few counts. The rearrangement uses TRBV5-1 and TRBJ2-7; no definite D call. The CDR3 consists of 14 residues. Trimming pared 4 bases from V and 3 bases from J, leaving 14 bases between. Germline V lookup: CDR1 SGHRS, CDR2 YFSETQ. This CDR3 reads CASSQYAEVYEQYF. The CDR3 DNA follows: TGCGCCAGCAGCCAATATGCGGAAGTCTACGAGCAGTACTTC.

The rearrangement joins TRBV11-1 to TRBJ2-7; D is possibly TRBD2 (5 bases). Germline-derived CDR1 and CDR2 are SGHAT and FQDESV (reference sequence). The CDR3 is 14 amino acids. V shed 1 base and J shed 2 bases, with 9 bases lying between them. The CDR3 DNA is TGTGCCAGCAGCTTAGTACGGGATACCTACGAGCAGTACTTC. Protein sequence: CASSLVRDTYEQYF.

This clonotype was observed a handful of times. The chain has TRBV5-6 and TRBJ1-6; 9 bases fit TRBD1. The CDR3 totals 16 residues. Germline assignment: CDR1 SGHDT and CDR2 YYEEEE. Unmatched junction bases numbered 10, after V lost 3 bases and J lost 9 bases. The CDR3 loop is CASSSDLRDRVSPLHF. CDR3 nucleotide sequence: TGTGCCAGCAGCTCAGATCTCCGGGACAGGGTTTCACCCCTCCACTTT. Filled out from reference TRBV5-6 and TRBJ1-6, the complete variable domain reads DAGVTQSPTHLIKTRGQQVTLRCSPKSGHDTVSWYQQALGQGPQFIFQYYEEEERQRGNFPDRFSGHQFPNYSSELNVNALLLGDSALYLCASSSDLRDRVSPLHFGNGTRLTVT.